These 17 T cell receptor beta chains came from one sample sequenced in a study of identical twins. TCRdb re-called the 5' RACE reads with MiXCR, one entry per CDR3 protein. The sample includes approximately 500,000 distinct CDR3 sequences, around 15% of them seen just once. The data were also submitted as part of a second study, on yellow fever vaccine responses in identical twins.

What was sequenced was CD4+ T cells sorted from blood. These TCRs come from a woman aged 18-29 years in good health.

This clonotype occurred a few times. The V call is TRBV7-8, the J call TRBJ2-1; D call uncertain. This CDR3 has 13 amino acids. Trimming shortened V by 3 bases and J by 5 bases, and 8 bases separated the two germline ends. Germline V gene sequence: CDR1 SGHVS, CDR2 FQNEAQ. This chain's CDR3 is CASSFVGNNEQFF. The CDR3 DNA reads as TGTGCCAGCAGCTTTGTGGGGAACAATGAGCAGTTCTTC.

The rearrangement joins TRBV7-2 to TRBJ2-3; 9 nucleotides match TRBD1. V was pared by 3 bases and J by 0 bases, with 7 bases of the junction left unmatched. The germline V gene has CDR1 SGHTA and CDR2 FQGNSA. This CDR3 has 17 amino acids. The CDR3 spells CASSFPTGGSSTDTQYF. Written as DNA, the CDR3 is TGTGCCAGCAGCTTTCCGACAGGGGGATCTAGCACAGATACGCAGTATTTT.

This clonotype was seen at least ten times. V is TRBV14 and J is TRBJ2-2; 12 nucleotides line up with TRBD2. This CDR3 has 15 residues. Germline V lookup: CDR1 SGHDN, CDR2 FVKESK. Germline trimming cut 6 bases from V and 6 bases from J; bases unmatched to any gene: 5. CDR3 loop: CASSKLAGGSGELFF. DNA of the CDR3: TGTGCCAGCAGTAAACTAGCGGGAGGATCCGGGGAGCTGTTTTTT.

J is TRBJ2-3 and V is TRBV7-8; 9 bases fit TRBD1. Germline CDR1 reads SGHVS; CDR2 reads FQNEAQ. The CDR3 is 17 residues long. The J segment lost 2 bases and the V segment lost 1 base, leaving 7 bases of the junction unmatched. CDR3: CASSLDRGLTVTDTQYF. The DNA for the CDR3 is TGTGCCAGCAGCTTAGACAGGGGGCTTACGGTCACAGATACGCAGTATTTT.

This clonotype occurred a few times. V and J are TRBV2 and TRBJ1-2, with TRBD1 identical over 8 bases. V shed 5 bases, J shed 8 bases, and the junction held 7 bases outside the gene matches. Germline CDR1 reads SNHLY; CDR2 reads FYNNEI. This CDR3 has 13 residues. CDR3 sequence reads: CASSLTGVEGYTF. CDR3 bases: TGTGCCAGCAGTTTGACAGGGGTTGAAGGCTACACCTTC.

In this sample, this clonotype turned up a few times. CDR3 in DNA: TGCGCCAGCAGCCAACGTCCCCCAGGACAGGGGGCGGATAAACTGTTTTTT. Translated: CASSQRPPGQGADKLFF. The chain couples TRBV5-1 to TRBJ1-4, with TRBD1 identical over 11 bases. CDR3 length: 17 amino acids. J was trimmed by 11 bases and V by 4 bases; bases with no gene match: 16. Germline loops: CDR1 SGHRS, CDR2 YFSETQ.

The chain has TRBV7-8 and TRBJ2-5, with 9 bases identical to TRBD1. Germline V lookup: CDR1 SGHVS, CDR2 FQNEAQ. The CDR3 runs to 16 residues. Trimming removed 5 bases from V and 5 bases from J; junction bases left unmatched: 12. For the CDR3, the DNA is TGTGCCAGCAGCCAAACAGGGGGCCCGTGGGACGAGACCCAGTACTTC. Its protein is CASSQTGGPWDETQYF.

The CDR3 reads CASSLQAGGMETQYF. Written as DNA, the CDR3 is TGTGCCAGCAGCCTCCAAGCGGGAGGAATGGAGACCCAGTACTTC. The chain employs TRBV3-1 and TRBJ2-5; 9 bases are a match to TRBD2. Germline V gene lookup returns CDR1 LGHDT and CDR2 YNNKEL (reference sequence). The CDR3 is 15 amino acids. Trimming took 4 bases from V and 5 from J; bases not matched to a gene: 8.

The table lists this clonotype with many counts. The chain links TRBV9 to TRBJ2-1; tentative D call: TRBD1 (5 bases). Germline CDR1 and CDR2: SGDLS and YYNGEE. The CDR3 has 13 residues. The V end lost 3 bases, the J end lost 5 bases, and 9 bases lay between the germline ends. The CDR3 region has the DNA TGTGCCAGCAGCGAACAGGTGGACAATGAGCAGTTCTTC. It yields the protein CASSEQVDNEQFF.

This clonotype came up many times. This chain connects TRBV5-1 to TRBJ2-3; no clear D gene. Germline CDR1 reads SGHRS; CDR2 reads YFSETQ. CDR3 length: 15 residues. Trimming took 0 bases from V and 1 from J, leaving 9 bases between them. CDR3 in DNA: TGCGCCAGCAGCTTGGCCACCGGGCGCACAGATACGCAGTATTTT. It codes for CASSLATGRTDTQYF.

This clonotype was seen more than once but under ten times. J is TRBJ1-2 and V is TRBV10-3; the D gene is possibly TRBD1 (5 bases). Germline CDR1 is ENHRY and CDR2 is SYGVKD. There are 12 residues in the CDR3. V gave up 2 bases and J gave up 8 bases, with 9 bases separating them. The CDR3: CAISEPRTGYTF. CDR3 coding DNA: TGTGCCATCAGTGAGCCCAGGACAGGCTACACCTTC.

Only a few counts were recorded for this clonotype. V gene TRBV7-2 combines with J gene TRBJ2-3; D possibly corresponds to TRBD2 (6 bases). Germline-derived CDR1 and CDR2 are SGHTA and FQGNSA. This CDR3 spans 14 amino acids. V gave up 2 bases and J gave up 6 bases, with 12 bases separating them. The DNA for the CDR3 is TGTGCCAGCAGCTTAACGGGGGTGGCCGATACGCAGTATTTT. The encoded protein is CASSLTGVADTQYF.

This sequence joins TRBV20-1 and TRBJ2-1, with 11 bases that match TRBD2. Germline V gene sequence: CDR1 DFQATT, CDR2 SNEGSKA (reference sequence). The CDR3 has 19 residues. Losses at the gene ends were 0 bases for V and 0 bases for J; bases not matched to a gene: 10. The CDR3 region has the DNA TGCAGTGCTAGAGATCTCTTAGCGGGGGGGCCCAGCTCCTACAATGAGCAGTTCTTC. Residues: CSARDLLAGGPSSYNEQFF.

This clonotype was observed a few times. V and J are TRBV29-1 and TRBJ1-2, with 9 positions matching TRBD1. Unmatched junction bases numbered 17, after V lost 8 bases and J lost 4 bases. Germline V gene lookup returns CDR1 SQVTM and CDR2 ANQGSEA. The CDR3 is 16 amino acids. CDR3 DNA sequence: TGCAGCTCCTGGAGGGGGACAGGGAAATTCTTCTATGGCTACACCTTC. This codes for CSSWRGTGKFFYGYTF.

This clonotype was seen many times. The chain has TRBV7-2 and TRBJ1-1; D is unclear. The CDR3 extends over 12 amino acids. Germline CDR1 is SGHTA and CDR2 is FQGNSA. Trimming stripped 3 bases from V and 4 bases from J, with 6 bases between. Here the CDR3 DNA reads TGTGCCAGCAGCTTTAGTATCACTGAAGCTTTCTTT. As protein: CASSFSITEAFF.

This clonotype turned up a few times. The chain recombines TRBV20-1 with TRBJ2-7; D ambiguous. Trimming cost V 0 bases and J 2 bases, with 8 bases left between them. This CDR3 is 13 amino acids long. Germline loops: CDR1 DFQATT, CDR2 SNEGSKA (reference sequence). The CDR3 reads CSARDYVPYEQYV. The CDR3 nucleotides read TGCAGTGCTAGAGATTATGTACCCTACGAGCAGTACGTC.

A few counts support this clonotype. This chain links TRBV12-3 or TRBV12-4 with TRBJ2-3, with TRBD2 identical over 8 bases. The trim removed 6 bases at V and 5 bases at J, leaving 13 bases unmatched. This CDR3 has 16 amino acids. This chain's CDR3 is CASSQGGGPLIDTQYF. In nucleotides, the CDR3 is TGTGCCAGCAGCCAAGGCGGGGGGCCGTTGATAGATACGCAGTATTTT.